What follows are 18 T cell receptor beta chains derived from one specimen sequenced in a study of control samples from healthy donors and cancer patients. Clones were read by immunoSEQ multiplex PCR, and TCRdb kept only the in-frame ones, dropping some. The sample consists of some 71,000 clones, 87% of them appearing once. What was sequenced was PBMCs. All receptors come from a woman between 50 and 59 years old with head and neck cancer.

The gene calls are TRBV28 and TRBJ2-3; TRBD2 is a possible D gene (6 bases). The V end lost 2 bases, the J end lost 4 bases, and 10 bases lay between the germline ends. The CDR3 loop spans 14 amino acids. Germline V gene lookup returns CDR1 MDHEN and CDR2 SYDVKM. The CDR3 protein is CASSLGGGPDTQYF. In DNA, the CDR3 is TGTGCCAGCAGTTTAGGTGGAGGGCCAGATACGCAGTATTTT. Looking up the rest from reference TRBV28 and TRBJ2-3 gives the full variable domain: DVKVTQSSRYLVKRTGEKVFLECVQDMDHENMFWYRQDPGLGLRLIYFSYDVKMKEKGDIPEGYSVSREKKERFSLILESASTNQTSMYLCASSLGGGPDTQYFGPGTRLTVL.

There are a few counts of this clone. The rearrangement links TRBV6-5 to TRBJ1-2; 9 bases are shared with TRBD1. The CDR3 is made up of 15 amino acids. Germline CDR1 reads MNHEY; CDR2 reads SVGAGI. The junction had 6 bases not matched to a gene; V was cut back by 7 bases and J by 0 bases. The CDR3 DNA reads TGTGCCAGCACCGGGGGACAGGGAGCTAACTATGGCTACACCTTC. It encodes CASTGGQGANYGYTF.

This sequence joins TRBV29-1 and TRBJ1-1; D is ambiguous. The CDR3 length is 12 residues. The V end was cut by 4 bases, the J end by 6 bases, with 12 bases between. Germline V gene sequence: CDR1 SQVTM, CDR2 ANQGSEA. DNA of the CDR3: TGCAGCGTTGGTCACGGAGGGTCTGAAGCTTTCTTT. As protein: CSVGHGGSEAFF.

The chain links TRBV28 to TRBJ2-5, with D possibly TRBD1 on 6 matching bases. The CDR3 consists of 15 residues. Deletions cut 4 bases from V and 5 bases from J, with 17 bases between. Germline V gives CDR1 MDHEN, CDR2 SYDVKM. In DNA form, the CDR3 reads TGTGCCAGCAGTTCAGTCAGTCTCGGACAGGAGACCCAGTACTTC. This sequence encodes CASSSVSLGQETQYF.

Regarding this clone: The same CDR3 is also encoded by other DNA sequences in this sample. The rearrangement joins TRBV5-1 to TRBJ2-1; D unresolved. This CDR3 spans 14 amino acids. The germline CDR1 and CDR2 sequences are SGHRS and YFSETQ. V lost 2 bases to trimming and J lost 3 bases, with 9 bases between them. The CDR3, as DNA: TGCGCCAGCAGCTTAGAGTCGAGCTACAATGAGCAGTTCTTC. Amino acid sequence: CASSLESSYNEQFF.

This rearrangement joins TRBV20-1 to TRBJ2-7; D is unresolved. The CDR3 loop spans 14 amino acids. Germline lookup yields CDR1 DFQATT and CDR2 SNEGSKA (reference sequence). The germline V and J ends were trimmed by 3 bases and 4 bases, with 16 bases remaining between them. CDR3 nucleotides: TGCAGTGCTAGTCTGGGTAGTACGCGGTACGAGCAGTACTTC. Its translation is CSASLGSTRYEQYF.

A remark on this clone: No conserved phenylalanine or tryptophan is present at the end of the CDR3, so a read error is the likely explanation. The DNA is left out, because the CDR3 cannot be placed on it with certainty; the CDR3 is given as TCRdb lists it. The V call is TRBV7-9, the J call TRBJ1-1. The CDR3 contains 11 residues when both ends are counted. Germline values: CDR1 SEHNR, CDR2 FQNEAQ (reference sequence). CDR3: CASSLSSRFRY.

In this sample, this clone turned up a few times. This sequence joins TRBV11-2 and TRBJ2-5; 9 bases match TRBD1. Germline lookup yields CDR1 SGHAT and CDR2 FQNNGV. The ends lost 3 bases at V and 2 bases at J; junction bases unmatched: 4. The length of the CDR3 is 15 residues. The CDR3: CASSFGTGKQETQYF. The CDR3, as DNA: TGTGCCAGCAGCTTCGGGACAGGGAAGCAAGAGACCCAGTACTTC.

This chain's CDR3 is CASSLRDRGAEAFF. DNA of the CDR3: TGTGCCAGCAGTTTAAGGGACAGGGGCGCTGAAGCTTTCTTT. This chain uses TRBV28 with TRBJ1-1; 10 bases map to TRBD1. This CDR3 comprises 14 residues. Germline CDR1 and CDR2: MDHEN and SYDVKM. V lost 2 bases and J lost 6; bases outside the gene matches: 3.

The rearrangement uses TRBV5-4 and TRBJ2-5, with 15 bases aligning to TRBD2. The CDR3 is 17 amino acids. V shed 4 bases, J shed 1 base, and the junction held 5 bases outside the gene matches. Germline values: CDR1 SGHNT, CDR2 YYREEE (reference sequence). The CDR3, as DNA: TGTGCCAGCAGCCCGGGACTAGCGGGGGGCCTCCAAGAGACCCAGTACTTC. It codes for CASSPGLAGGLQETQYF.

The chain employs TRBV18 and TRBJ2-3; 7 bases are a match to TRBD1. This CDR3 has 16 residues. Unmatched junction bases numbered 6, after V lost 2 bases and J lost 1 base. Germline-derived CDR1 and CDR2 are KGHSH and LQKENI. CDR3: CASSPLGGSGTDTQYF. Here the CDR3 DNA reads TGTGCCAGCTCACCATTAGGGGGCTCAGGCACAGATACGCAGTATTTT.

The count of this clone is one. Distinct nucleotide sequences in the sample also encode this CDR3. The V gene is TRBV20-1, the J gene TRBJ2-1; the D is unclear. Germline CDR1 is DFQATT and CDR2 is SNEGSKA (reference sequence). CDR3 length: 11 residues. This CDR3 reads CSALSYNEQFF. The CDR3, as DNA: TGCAGCGCTCTGTCCTACAATGAGCAGTTCTTC.

Regarding this clone: The sample has other DNA sequences that encode this CDR3 too. The chain carries TRBV5-5 and TRBJ2-7; 10 nucleotides align to TRBD1. Unmatched junction bases numbered 7, after V lost 4 bases and J lost 3 bases. The CDR3 loop spans 15 amino acids. Per the germline V gene, CDR1 is SGHKS and CDR2 is YYEKEE (reference sequence). CDR3 DNA: TGTGCCAGCAGCGGGGACAGGGGATCACACTACGAGCAGTACTTC. Translating gives CASSGDRGSHYEQYF.

The chain is built from TRBV11-2 and TRBJ2-7; D is undetermined. Trimming stripped 4 bases from V and 0 bases from J, with 1 base between. CDR3 length equals 11 residues. Germline V lookup: CDR1 SGHAT, CDR2 FQNNGV. CDR3 DNA sequence: TGTGCCAGCAGCTCCTCCTACGAGCAGTACTTC. Translation: CASSSSYEQYF.

The J gene is TRBJ2-3, the V gene TRBV7-9; the match to TRBD2 covers 10 bases. The CDR3 sequence is 17 residues long. V shed 5 bases and J 7 bases; nucleotides not matched to a gene: 15. The germline V gene encodes CDR1 SEHNR and CDR2 FQNEAQ (reference sequence). CDR3 coding DNA: TGTGCCAGCAGCATACTATTAGCGGGGGGAGCAATATATACGCAGTATTTT. Protein sequence: CASSILLAGGAIYTQYF.

This clone was seen once. The V gene is TRBV19, the J gene TRBJ1-5; 7 positions match TRBD1. CDR1 and CDR2 (germline): LNHDA, SQIVND (reference sequence). The CDR3 spans 15 residues. J was trimmed by 5 bases and V by 3 bases; bases with no gene match: 7. DNA for the CDR3: TGTGCCAGTAGTATTAACCCAGGGGGGCATCAGCCCCAGCATTTT. As protein: CASSINPGGHQPQHF.

This chain links TRBV9 with TRBJ1-2, with 7 bases that match TRBD1. The CDR3 covers 15 residues. Germline-derived CDR1 and CDR2 are SGDLS and YYNGEE. After removal of 1 base from V and 6 bases from J, the junction contained 9 bases not matched to a gene. CDR3 sequence: CASSVRGGGRDGYTF. The CDR3 nucleotides are TGTGCCAGCAGCGTACGAGGAGGGGGCAGGGATGGCTACACCTTC.

This chain connects TRBV3-1 (or the pseudogene TRBV3-2) to TRBJ1-5; 7 bases agree with TRBD1. Germline loops: CDR1 LGHDT, CDR2 YNNKEL (reference sequence). The J segment lost 5 bases and the V segment lost 3 bases, leaving 10 bases of the junction unmatched. This CDR3 has 16 amino acids. This CDR3 reads CASSQVDRTEYQPQHF. As DNA, the CDR3 is TGTGCCAGCAGCCAGGTGGACAGGACGGAGTATCAGCCCCAGCATTTT.